This T cell receptor (beta chain) is from a study of PD-1 blockade in mismatch repair-deficient tumors. The V end lost 1 base, the J end lost 4 bases, and 10 bases lay between the germline ends. Germline loops: CDR1 SGHKS, CDR2 YYEKEE (reference sequence). The CDR3 totals 14 residues. Whole-study results and caveats: After pembrolizumab, tumor-resident clones rose rapidly, then generally contracted before radiologic responses.

Here immunoSEQ multiplex PCR was the method, and the copy in TCRdb shows in-frame clones only, minus some. This sample has about 49,000 clones, with 65% to 80% found just once. A note on this clone: The antigen is unknown.

Every patient had mismatch repair deficiency by PCR or immunohistochemistry. This sample comprised PBMCs, obtained before pembrolizumab treatment. This TCR was sampled from an adult with mismatch repair-deficient cancer. The gene calls are TRBV5-5 and TRBJ2-3; possible D gene TRBD1, 6 bases. The CDR3: CASSLRGWADTQYF. CDR3 nucleotide sequence: TGTGCCAGCAGCTTGAGGGGGTGGGCAGATACGCAGTATTTT.